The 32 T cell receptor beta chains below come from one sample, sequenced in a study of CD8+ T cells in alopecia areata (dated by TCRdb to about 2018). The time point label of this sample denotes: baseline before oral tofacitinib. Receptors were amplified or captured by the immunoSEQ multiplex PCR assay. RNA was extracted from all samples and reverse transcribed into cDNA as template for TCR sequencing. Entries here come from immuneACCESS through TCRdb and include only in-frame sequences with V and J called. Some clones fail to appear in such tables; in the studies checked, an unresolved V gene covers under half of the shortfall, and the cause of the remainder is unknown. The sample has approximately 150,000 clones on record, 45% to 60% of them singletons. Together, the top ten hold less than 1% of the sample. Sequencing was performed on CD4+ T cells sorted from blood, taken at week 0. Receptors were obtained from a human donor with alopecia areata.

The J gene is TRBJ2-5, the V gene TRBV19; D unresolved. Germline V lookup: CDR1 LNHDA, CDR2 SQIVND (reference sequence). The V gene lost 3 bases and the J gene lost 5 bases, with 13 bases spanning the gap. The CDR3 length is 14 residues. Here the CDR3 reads CASSIWCGLETQYF. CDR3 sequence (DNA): TGTGCCAGTAGTATTTGGTGTGGTTTGGAGACCCAGTACTTC. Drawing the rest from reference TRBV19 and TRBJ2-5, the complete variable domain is DGGITQSPKYLFRKEGQNVTLSCEQNLNHDAMYWYRQDPGQGLRLIYYSQIVNDFQKGDIAEGYSVSREKKESFPLTVTSAQKNPTAFYLCASSIWCGLETQYFGPGTRLLVL.

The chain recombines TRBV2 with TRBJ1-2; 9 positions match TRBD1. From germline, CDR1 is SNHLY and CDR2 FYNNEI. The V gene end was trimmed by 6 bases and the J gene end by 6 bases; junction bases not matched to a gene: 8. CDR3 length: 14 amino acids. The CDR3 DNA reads TGTGCCAGCAGCGCGACAGGGGGAGCTGATGGCTACACCTTC. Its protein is CASSATGGADGYTF. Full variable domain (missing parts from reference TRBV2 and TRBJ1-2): EPEVTQTPSHQVTQMGQEVILRCVPISNHLYFYWYRQILGQKVEFLVSFYNNEISEKSEIFDDQFSVERPDGSNFTLKIRSTKLEDSAMYFCASSATGGADGYTFGSGTRLTVV.

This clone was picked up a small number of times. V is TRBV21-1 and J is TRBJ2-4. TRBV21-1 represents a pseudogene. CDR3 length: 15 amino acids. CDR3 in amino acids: CASSKRDIAKNIQYF. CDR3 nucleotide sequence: TGTGCCAGCAGCAAAAGGGATATTGCCAAAAACATTCAGTACTTC.

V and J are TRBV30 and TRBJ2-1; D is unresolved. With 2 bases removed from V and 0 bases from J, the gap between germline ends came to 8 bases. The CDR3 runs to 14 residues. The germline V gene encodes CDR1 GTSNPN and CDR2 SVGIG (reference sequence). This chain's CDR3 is CAWSSSSSYNEQFF. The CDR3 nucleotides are TGTGCCTGGAGTTCTTCGAGCTCCTACAATGAGCAGTTCTTC.

The CDR3 spells CASSPGTQYNEQFF. In DNA form, the CDR3 reads TGTGCCAGCAGCCCCGGGACCCAGTACAATGAGCAGTTCTTC. The chain is built from TRBV7-2 and TRBJ2-1; D is perhaps TRBD1 or TRBD2 (5 bases each). Germline values: CDR1 SGHTA, CDR2 FQGNSA. The CDR3 extends over 14 amino acids. Trimming left V 5 bases short and J 4 bases short, with 12 bases between.

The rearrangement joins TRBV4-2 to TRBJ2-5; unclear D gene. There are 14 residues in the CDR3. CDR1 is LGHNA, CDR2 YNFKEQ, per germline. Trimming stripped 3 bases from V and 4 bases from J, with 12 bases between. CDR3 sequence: CASSQPGPSETQYF. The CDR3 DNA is TGTGCCAGCAGCCAGCCCGGACCATCAGAGACCCAGTACTTC.

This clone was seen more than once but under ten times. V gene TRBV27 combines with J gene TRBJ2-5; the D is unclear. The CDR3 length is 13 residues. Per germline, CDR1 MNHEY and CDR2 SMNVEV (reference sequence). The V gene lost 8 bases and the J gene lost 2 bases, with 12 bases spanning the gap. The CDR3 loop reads CASRPWNQETQYF. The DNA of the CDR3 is TGTGCCAGCCGTCCTTGGAATCAAGAGACCCAGTACTTC.

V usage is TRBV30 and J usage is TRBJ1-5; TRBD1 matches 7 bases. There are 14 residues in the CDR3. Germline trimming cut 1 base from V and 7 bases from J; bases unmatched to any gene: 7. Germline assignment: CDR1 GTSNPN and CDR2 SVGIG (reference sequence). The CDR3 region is CAWSDRGTGQPQHF. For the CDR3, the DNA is TGTGCCTGGAGTGACAGGGGCACAGGCCAGCCCCAGCATTTT. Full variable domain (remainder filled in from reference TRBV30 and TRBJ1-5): SQTIHQWPATLVQPVGSPLSLECTVEGTSNPNLYWYRQAAGRGLQLLFYSVGIGQISSEVPQNLSASRPQDRQFILSSKKLLLSDSGFYLCAWSDRGTGQPQHFGDGTRLSIL.

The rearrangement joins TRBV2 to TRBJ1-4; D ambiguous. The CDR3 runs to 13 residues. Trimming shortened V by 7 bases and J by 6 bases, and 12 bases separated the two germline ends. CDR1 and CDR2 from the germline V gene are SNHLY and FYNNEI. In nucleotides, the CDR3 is TGTGCCAGCAATCGGGTTAGGGATGAAAAACTGTTTTTT. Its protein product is CASNRVRDEKLFF.

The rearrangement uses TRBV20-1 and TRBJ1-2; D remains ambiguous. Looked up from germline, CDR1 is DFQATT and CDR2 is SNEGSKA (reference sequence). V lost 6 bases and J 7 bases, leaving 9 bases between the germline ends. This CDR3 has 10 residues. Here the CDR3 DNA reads TGCAGTGCCCCAACCAGTGGCTACACCTTC. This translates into CSAPTSGYTF.

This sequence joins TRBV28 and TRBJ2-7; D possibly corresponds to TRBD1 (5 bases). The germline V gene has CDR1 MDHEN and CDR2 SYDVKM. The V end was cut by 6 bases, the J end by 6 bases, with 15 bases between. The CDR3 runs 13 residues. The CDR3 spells CASSLPQRGEQYF. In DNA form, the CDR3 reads TGTGCCAGCAGCCTCCCCCAAAGGGGCGAGCAGTACTTC.

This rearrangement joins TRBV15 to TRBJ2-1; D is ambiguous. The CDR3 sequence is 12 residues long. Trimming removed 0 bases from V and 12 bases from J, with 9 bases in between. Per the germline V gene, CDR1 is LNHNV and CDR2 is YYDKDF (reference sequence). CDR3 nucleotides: TGTGCCACCAGCAGAGACCGTTTCGGGCAGTTCTTC. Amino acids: CATSRDRFGQFF. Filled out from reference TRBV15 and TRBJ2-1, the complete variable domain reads DAMVIQNPRYQVTQFGKPVTLSCSQTLNHNVMYWYQQKSSQAPKLLFHYYDKDFNNEADTPDNFQSRRPNTSFCFLDIRSPGLGDTAMYLCATSRDRFGQFFGPGTRLTVL.

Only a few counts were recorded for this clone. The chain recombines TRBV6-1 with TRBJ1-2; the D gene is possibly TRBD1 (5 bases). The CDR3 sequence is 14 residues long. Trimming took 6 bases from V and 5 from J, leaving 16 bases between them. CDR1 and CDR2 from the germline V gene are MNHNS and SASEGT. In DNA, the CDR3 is TGTGCCAGCAGCCTGTTAGGAGGGGCGTATGGCTACACCTTC. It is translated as CASSLLGGAYGYTF.

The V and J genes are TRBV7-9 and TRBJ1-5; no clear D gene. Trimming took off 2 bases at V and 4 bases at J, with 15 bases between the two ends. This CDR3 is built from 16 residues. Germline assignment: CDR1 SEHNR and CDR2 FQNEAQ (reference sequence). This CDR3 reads CASSLSASGPNQPQHF. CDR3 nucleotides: TGTGCCAGCAGCTTATCCGCTTCAGGACCAAATCAGCCCCAGCATTTT.

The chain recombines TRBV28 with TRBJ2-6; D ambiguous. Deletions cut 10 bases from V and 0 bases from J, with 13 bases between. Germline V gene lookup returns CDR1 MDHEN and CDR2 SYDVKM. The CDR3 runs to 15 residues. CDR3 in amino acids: CAISPRLSGANVLTF. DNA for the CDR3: TGTGCCATCTCCCCCAGGCTCTCTGGGGCCAACGTCCTGACTTTC.

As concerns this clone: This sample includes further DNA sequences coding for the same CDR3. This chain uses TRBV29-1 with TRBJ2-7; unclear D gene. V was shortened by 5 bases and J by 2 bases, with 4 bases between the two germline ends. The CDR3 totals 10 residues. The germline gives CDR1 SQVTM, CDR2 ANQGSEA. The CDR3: CSVLTYEQYF. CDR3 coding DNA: TGCAGCGTTTTAACCTACGAGCAGTACTTC.

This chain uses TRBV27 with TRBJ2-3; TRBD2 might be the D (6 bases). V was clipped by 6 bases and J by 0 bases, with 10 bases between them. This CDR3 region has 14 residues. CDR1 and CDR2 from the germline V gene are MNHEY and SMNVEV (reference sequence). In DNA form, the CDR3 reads TGTGCCAGCAGGAATAGCGGTAGCACAGATACGCAGTATTTT. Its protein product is CASRNSGSTDTQYF.

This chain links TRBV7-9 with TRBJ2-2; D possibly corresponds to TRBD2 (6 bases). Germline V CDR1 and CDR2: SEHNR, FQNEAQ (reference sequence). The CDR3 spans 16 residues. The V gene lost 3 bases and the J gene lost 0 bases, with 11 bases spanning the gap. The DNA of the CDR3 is TGTGCCAGCAGCTTTGTGGTAGCGGCGAACACCGGGGAGCTGTTTTTT. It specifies CASSFVVAANTGELFF.

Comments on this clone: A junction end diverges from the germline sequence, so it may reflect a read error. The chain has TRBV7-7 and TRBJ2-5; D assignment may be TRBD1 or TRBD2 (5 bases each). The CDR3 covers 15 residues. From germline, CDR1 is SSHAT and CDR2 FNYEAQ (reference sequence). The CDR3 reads CASSLRDGSWETQYF. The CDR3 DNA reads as TGTGCTAGCAGCCTCCGGGACGGGTCTTGGGAGACCCAGTACTTC.

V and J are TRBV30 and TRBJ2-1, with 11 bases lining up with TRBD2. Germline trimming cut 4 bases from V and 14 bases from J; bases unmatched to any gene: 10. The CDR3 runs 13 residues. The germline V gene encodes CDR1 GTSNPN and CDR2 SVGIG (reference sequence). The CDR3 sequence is CAWKFVTSGTKFF. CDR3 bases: TGTGCCTGGAAATTCGTGACTAGCGGGACCAAGTTCTTC. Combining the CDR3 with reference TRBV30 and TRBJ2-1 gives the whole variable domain SQTIHQWPATLVQPVGSPLSLECTVEGTSNPNLYWYRQAAGRGLQLLFYSVGIGQISSEVPQNLSASRPQDRQFILSSKKLLLSDSGFYLCAWKFVTSGTKFFGPGTRLTVL.

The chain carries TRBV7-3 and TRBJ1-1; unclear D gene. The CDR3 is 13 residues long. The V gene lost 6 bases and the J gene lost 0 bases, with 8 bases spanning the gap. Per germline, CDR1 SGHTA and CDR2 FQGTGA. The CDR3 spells CASSPTLNTEAFF. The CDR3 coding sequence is TGTGCCAGCAGTCCCACACTGAACACTGAAGCTTTCTTT.

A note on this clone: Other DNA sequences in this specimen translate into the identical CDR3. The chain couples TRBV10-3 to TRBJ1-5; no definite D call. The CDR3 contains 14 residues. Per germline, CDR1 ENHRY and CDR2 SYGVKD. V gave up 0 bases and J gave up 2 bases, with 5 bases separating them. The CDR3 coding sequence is TGTGCCATCAGTGAGTCAGGAGGCAATCAGCCCCAGCATTTT. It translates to CAISESGGNQPQHF.

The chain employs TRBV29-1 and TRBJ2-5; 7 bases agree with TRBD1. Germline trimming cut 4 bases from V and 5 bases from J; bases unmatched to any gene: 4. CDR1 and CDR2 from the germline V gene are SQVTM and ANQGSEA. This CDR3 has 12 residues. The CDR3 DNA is TGCAGCGTTGCCTTACAGGGGGAGACCCAGTACTTC. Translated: CSVALQGETQYF.

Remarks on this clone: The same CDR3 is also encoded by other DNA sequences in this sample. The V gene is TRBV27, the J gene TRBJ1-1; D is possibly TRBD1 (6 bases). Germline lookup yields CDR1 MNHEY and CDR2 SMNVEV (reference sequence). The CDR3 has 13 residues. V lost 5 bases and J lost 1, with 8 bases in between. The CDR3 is CASSRTENTEAFF. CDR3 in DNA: TGTGCCAGCAGTCGGACAGAGAACACTGAAGCTTTCTTT.

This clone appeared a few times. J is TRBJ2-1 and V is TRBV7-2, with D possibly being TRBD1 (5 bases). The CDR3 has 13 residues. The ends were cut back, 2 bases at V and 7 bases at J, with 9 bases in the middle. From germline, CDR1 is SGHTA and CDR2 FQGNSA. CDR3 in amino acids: CASSLMTENEQFF. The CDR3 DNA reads TGTGCCAGCAGCTTAATGACAGAGAATGAGCAGTTCTTC.

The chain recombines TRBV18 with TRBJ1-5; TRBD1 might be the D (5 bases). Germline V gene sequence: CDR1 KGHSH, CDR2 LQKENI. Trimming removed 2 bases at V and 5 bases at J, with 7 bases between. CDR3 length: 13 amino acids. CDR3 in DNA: TGTGCCAGCTCACCAGGGGGGGATCAGCCCCAGCATTTT. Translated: CASSPGGDQPQHF. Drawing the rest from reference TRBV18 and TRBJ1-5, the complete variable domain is NAGVMQNPRHLVRRRGQEARLRCSPMKGHSHVYWYRQLPEEGLKFMVYLQKENIIDESGMPKERFSAEFPKEGPSILRIQQVVRGDSAAYFCASSPGGDQPQHFGDGTRLSIL.

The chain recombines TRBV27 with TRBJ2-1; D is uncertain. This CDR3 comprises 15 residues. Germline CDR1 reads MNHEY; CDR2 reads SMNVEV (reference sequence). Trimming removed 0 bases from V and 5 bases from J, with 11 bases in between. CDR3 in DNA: TGTGCCAGCAGTTTATCAAAGGGTAGTCACAATGAGCAGTTCTTC. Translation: CASSLSKGSHNEQFF.

In DNA, the CDR3 is TGTGCCTGGAGTAAAGGACTAGTAGTCGAGCAGTACTTC. Amino acid sequence: CAWSKGLVVEQYF. V usage is TRBV30 and J usage is TRBJ2-7; 7 bases line up with TRBD2. The CDR3 covers 13 residues. V gave up 2 bases and J gave up 6 bases; unmatched junction bases: 7. Germline V gene lookup returns CDR1 GTSNPN and CDR2 SVGIG (reference sequence).

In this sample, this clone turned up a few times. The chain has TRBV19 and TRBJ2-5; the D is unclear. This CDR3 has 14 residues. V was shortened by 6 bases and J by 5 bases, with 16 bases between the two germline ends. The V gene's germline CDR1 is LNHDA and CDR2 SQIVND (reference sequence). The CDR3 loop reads CASRSQSVSETQYF. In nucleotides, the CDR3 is TGTGCCAGTAGATCGCAGTCCGTTTCGGAGACCCAGTACTTC.

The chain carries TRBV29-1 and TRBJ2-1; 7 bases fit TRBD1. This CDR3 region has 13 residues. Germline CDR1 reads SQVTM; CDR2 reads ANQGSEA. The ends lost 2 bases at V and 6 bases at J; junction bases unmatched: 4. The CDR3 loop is CSVEWQGVNEQFF. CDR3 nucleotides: TGCAGCGTTGAATGGCAGGGGGTCAATGAGCAGTTCTTC.

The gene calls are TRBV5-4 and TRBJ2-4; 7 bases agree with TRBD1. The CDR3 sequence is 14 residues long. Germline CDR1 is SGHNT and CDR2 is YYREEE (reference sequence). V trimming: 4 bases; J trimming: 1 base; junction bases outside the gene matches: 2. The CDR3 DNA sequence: TGTGCCAGCAGCCTCAGGGGGGCCAAAAACATTCAGTACTTC. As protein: CASSLRGAKNIQYF.

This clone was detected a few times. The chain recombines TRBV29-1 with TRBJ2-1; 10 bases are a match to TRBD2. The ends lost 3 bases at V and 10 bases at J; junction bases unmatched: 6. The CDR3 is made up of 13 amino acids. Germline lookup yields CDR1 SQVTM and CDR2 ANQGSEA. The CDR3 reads CSVELAGGREQFF. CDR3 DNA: TGCAGCGTTGAGTTAGCGGGAGGAAGGGAGCAGTTCTTC.